The clone carrying this T cell receptor (beta chain) appeared many times. For the second PCR, which ran for about 6 to 11 cycles, a sample-barcoded 5' primer and a J-beta primer mix were used. TCRdb reprocessed the 5' RACE reads via MiXCR and lists one record per CDR3 protein. Here the sample spans roughly 550,000 distinct CDR3 sequences, approximately 25% being singletons. V lost 3 bases and J lost 2, with 5 bases in between. CDR3 size: 13 residues. From germline, CDR1 is SGHTA and CDR2 FQGNSA. This record belongs to a study of blood T cells in healthy people across ages. This same sample was also taken into another study, of T cells of mothers and their children.

The receptor comes from a boy between 5 and 17 years old in good health. The V call is TRBV7-2, the J call TRBJ1-5; D remains ambiguous. The sequenced sample was blood. CDR3 amino acids: CASSFQGNQPQHF. CDR3 DNA sequence: TGTGCCAGCAGCTTTCAGGGCAATCAGCCCCAGCATTTT.